These 18 T cell receptor beta chains originate from one sample sequenced in a study of T-cell memory formation after mild COVID-19. TCRdb re-called the 5' RACE reads through MiXCR, storing one row per CDR3 protein. The table lists a few hundred thousand distinct CDR3 sequences, about 23% of them singletons. Sequenced: PBMCs or a T cell subset sorted from them (not recorded which). Receptor source: an adult woman who had mild COVID-19 (a few samples of this study predate the infection). Cell type and time point are not known.

In this sample, this clonotype turned up a few times. The V and J genes are TRBV19 and TRBJ2-7; D gene unclear. V lost 6 bases, J lost 3 bases, and 21 bases lay in between. The CDR3 loop spans 16 amino acids. Germline loops: CDR1 LNHDA, CDR2 SQIVND (reference sequence). The CDR3 sequence is CASSWGRLGSGYEQYF. The CDR3 nucleotides are TGTGCCAGTAGCTGGGGTCGGCTGGGTTCGGGCTACGAGCAGTACTTC.

This clonotype came up a few times. The chain recombines TRBV20-1 with TRBJ2-7; the match to TRBD2 covers 8 bases. The CDR3 covers 13 residues. The V gene end was trimmed by 5 bases and the J gene end by 1 base; junction bases not matched to a gene: 4. The V gene's germline CDR1 is DFQATT and CDR2 SNEGSKA (reference sequence). The DNA for the CDR3 is TGCAGTGCTCATAGCGGGGATTCCTACGAGCAGTACTTC. This translates into CSAHSGDSYEQYF.

This clonotype has more than one count but fewer than ten. The rearrangement uses TRBV10-2 and TRBJ2-5; 7 bases agree with TRBD2. CDR3 length: 12 residues. Looked up from germline, CDR1 is WSHSY and CDR2 is SAAADI. V lost 5 bases, J lost 5 bases, and 2 bases stayed unmatched. The CDR3 sequence is CASSTSAETQYF. The CDR3 DNA follows: TGCGCCAGCAGTACTAGCGCGGAGACCCAGTACTTC.

The chain couples TRBV30 to TRBJ2-7; D is undetermined. V shed 0 bases and J shed 2 bases, with 14 bases lying between them. The CDR3 is 15 residues long. CDR1 is GTSNPN and CDR2 is SVGIG in the germline V gene (reference sequence). The CDR3 here is CAWSVLRTDTYEQYF. For the CDR3, the DNA is TGTGCCTGGAGTGTATTGAGAACAGATACCTACGAGCAGTACTTC.

This chain links TRBV12-3 or TRBV12-4 with TRBJ2-5; no reliable D call. There are 12 residues in the CDR3. Trimming removed 4 bases from V and 8 bases from J, with 11 bases in between. The CDR3 nucleotides read TGTGCCAGCAGTTCACCCCCAGGCACCCAGTACTTC. Protein sequence: CASSSPPGTQYF.

The V gene is TRBV12-5, the J gene TRBJ1-1; no definite D call. This CDR3 has 13 residues. Trimming took 7 bases from V and 1 from J, leaving 10 bases between them. Germline CDR1 is LGHNT and CDR2 is FRNRAP. CDR3 in DNA: TGTGCTAGTGTTTTCCGGCAGAACACTGAAGCTTTCTTT. The encoded protein is CASVFRQNTEAFF.

This clonotype was counted a few times. The rearrangement joins TRBV15 to TRBJ2-1; TRBD1 agrees at 9 bases. CDR1 and CDR2 (germline): LNHNV, YYDKDF (reference sequence). The CDR3 is 16 amino acids. J was trimmed by 1 base and V by 0 bases; bases with no gene match: 1. The DNA of the CDR3 is TGTGCCACCAGCAGAGAGGACAGGGGTTCCTACAATGAGCAGTTCTTC. Its protein product is CATSREDRGSYNEQFF. Drawing the rest from reference TRBV15 and TRBJ2-1, the complete variable domain is DAMVIQNPRYQVTQFGKPVTLSCSQTLNHNVMYWYQQKSSQAPKLLFHYYDKDFNNEADTPDNFQSRRPNTSFCFLDIRSPGLGDTAMYLCATSREDRGSYNEQFFGPGTRLTVL.

The gene calls are TRBV20-1 and TRBJ2-1; 7 bases agree with TRBD2. The CDR3 totals 14 residues. The V gene end was trimmed by 1 base and the J gene end by 4 bases; junction bases not matched to a gene: 4. The germline CDR1 and CDR2 sequences are DFQATT and SNEGSKA (reference sequence). The CDR3 spells CSARVPSGYNEQFF. For the CDR3, the DNA is TGCAGTGCTAGAGTCCCTAGCGGTTACAATGAGCAGTTCTTC.

The CDR3 loop is CASRPSSGANVLTF. DNA for the CDR3: TGTGCCAGCAGGCCATCCTCTGGGGCCAACGTCCTGACTTTC. The J gene is TRBJ2-6, the V gene TRBV6-2 or TRBV6-3, with D unclear. With 6 bases removed from V and 0 bases from J, the gap between germline ends came to 6 bases. CDR1 and CDR2 from the germline V gene are MNHEY and SVGEGT. The CDR3 runs 14 residues.

The chain couples TRBV5-1 to TRBJ2-1; the D is unclear. Germline values: CDR1 SGHRS, CDR2 YFSETQ. The CDR3 contains 14 residues. The ends were cut back, 0 bases at V and 7 bases at J, with 11 bases in the middle. The CDR3 here is CASSLGQVGNEQFF. CDR3 nucleotide sequence: TGCGCCAGCAGCTTGGGGCAGGTAGGAAATGAGCAGTTCTTC.

This sequence joins TRBV12-3 or TRBV12-4 and TRBJ2-3; D gene uncertain. The CDR3 has 16 amino acids. Between the trimmed V and J ends, which lost 6 bases and 5 bases, there was a span of 21 bases. The CDR3 sequence: CASSSLYLTNKDTQYF. In nucleotides, the CDR3 is TGTGCCAGCAGCTCACTTTATTTGACGAACAAAGATACGCAGTATTTT.

This clonotype was recorded a few times. The chain has TRBV7-2 and TRBJ2-5; D gene ambiguous. There are 12 residues in the CDR3. V dropped 1 base and J dropped 13 bases, with 13 bases sitting between them. The germline V gene encodes CDR1 SGHTA and CDR2 FQGNSA. The CDR3 reads CASSLEKTPGYF. CDR3 nucleotides: TGTGCCAGCAGCTTAGAAAAGACGCCGGGGTACTTC.

The gene calls are TRBV7-3 and TRBJ2-5; 9 bases fit TRBD2. Germline V lookup: CDR1 SGHTA, CDR2 FQGTGA. The junction had 15 bases not matched to a gene; V was cut back by 8 bases and J by 5 bases. The CDR3 extends over 16 amino acids. The CDR3 spells CASAPGLAVSRETQYF. The CDR3 DNA sequence: TGTGCCAGCGCCCCGGGACTAGCAGTTTCAAGGGAGACCCAGTACTTC.

The rearrangement links TRBV10-3 to TRBJ1-2; 7 nucleotides align to TRBD1. Germline lookup yields CDR1 ENHRY and CDR2 SYGVKD. V lost 0 bases, J lost 0 bases, and 7 bases stayed unmatched. The CDR3 runs 17 residues. The CDR3 DNA is TGTGCCATCAGTGAGTCGGGCAGGGGGAGAGCTAACTATGGCTACACCTTC. Protein: CAISESGRGRANYGYTF.

This chain links TRBV15 with TRBJ2-5; TRBD2 matches at 7 bases. Germline-derived CDR1 and CDR2 are LNHNV and YYDKDF (reference sequence). This CDR3 comprises 11 residues. Losses at the gene ends were 9 bases for V and 4 bases for J; bases not matched to a gene: 2. CDR3 in DNA: TGTGCCACAGGGAGGGGAGAGACCCAGTACTTC. This codes for CATGRGETQYF.

This clonotype showed up just a few times. This chain uses TRBV6-4 with TRBJ2-3; 10 bases agree with TRBD1. This CDR3 is 14 amino acids long. The junction had 0 bases not matched to a gene; V was cut back by 2 bases and J by 4 bases. The germline V gene has CDR1 MRHNA and CDR2 SNTAGT. In DNA, the CDR3 is TGTGCCAGCAGTGACGGGACAGGGGCAGATACGCAGTATTTT. It codes for CASSDGTGADTQYF.

The CDR3, as DNA: TGTGCCAGCAGGGGAGAGGGTCTCCGCACAGATACGCAGTATTTT. Protein: CASRGEGLRTDTQYF. The rearrangement joins TRBV6-1 to TRBJ2-3, with a weak D call TRBD2 (5 bases). With 6 bases removed from V and 1 base from J, the gap between germline ends came to 14 bases. Germline CDR1 MNHNS, CDR2 SASEGT. The CDR3 sequence is 15 residues long.

Worth noting for this clonotype: One end of the junction is discordant with germline, which a read error may explain. The V call is TRBV7-7, the J call TRBJ2-5, with 10 positions matching TRBD1. The CDR3 has 17 residues. Germline V CDR1 and CDR2: SSHAT, FNYEAQ (reference sequence). The CDR3 bases are TGTGCTAGCAGCTTAGGGAGGCGGGACAGGGGAAAAGAGACCCAGTACTTC. Protein product: CASSLGRRDRGKETQYF.